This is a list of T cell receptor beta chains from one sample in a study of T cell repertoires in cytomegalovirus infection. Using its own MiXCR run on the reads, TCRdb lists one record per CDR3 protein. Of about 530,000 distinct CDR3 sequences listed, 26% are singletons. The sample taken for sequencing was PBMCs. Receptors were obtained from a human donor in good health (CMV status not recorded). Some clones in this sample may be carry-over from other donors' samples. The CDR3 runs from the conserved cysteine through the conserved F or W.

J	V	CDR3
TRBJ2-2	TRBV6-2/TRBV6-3	CASGYSGRATGELFF
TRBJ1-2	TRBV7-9	CASSLVRDYGYTF
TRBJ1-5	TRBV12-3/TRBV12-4	CASKIDRGRNQPQHF
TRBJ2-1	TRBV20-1	CSAMDRFYNEQFF
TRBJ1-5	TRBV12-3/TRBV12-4	CASKRDGTNQPQHF
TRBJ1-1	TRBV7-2	CASGQGVGTEAFF
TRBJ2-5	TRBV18	CASSPLRRQRGQETQYF
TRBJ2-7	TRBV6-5	CASSFRLVNGEQYF
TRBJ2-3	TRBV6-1	CASTHPREPTDTQYF
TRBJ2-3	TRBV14	CASSLQVEDTQYF
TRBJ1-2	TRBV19	CASSRDGELSGYTF
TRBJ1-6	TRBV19	CASSIADRNLSPLHF
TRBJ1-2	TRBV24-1	CATSDFYGYTF